One sample yielded the 2 T cell receptor beta chains listed below, sequenced in a study of blood T cell repertoires in COVID-19. Sequencing was performed with immunoSEQ multiplex PCR; in TCRdb, only in-frame clones are kept and a portion is missing. In the table there are around 120,000 clones, almost 90% of which are singletons. The source material was peripheral blood. These receptors originate from a woman aged 55-69 years with COVID-19, enrolled during active disease.

CDR3 DNA sequence: TGTGCCAGCAGATTAACCACCGACAGAAACAATGAGCAGTTCTTC. Residues: CASRLTTDRNNEQFF. J is TRBJ2-1 and V is TRBV27; a weak D match, TRBD1 (5 bases). The V gene lost 6 bases and the J gene lost 5 bases, with 17 bases spanning the gap. CDR1 and CDR2 (germline): MNHEY, SMNVEV (reference sequence). This CDR3 comprises 15 residues.

The chain recombines TRBV7-6 with TRBJ2-5, with 10 bases lining up with TRBD2. The CDR3 totals 17 residues. Per the germline V gene, CDR1 is SGHVS and CDR2 is FNYEAQ. V shed 1 base, J shed 0 bases, and the junction held 5 bases outside the gene matches. CDR3 protein: CASSLGLAGVYQETQYF. CDR3 nucleotide sequence: TGTGCCAGCAGCTTAGGCCTAGCGGGGGTGTACCAAGAGACCCAGTACTTC.